Listed below are T cell receptor beta chains from one sample, sequenced in a study of blood T cell repertoires in COVID-19. TCRdb's copy holds only in-frame clones and misses some; the assay was immunoSEQ multiplex PCR. The sample consists of roughly 400,000 clones, about 89% of them appearing once. The sequenced material came from peripheral blood. All receptors derive from an older woman with COVID-19, enrolled during active disease. Each CDR3 is given with its conserved first and last residue. Fields, in order: J gene, V gene, clone size, D gene, CDR3 protein, CDR3 DNA. A D gene is named only where the DNA matches it firmly. Clone size appears in some rows only: once, few, many, or a class for an expanded clone.

J gene: TRBJ1-2; V gene: TRBV19; clone size: NA; D gene: TRBD1; CDR3 protein: CASTSDRLYGYTF; CDR3 DNA: TGTGCCAGTACCTCGGACAGGCTCTATGGCTACACCTTC
J gene: TRBJ1-1; V gene: TRBV2; clone size: NA; D gene: TRBD1; CDR3 protein: CASRNRGEAFF; CDR3 DNA: TGTGCCAGCAGAAACAGGGGGGAAGCTTTCTTT
J gene: TRBJ1-2; V gene: TRBV4-1; clone size: NA; D gene: NA; CDR3 protein: CASSQEIDLDYGYTF; CDR3 DNA: TGCGCCAGCAGCCAAGAGATAGATTTGGACTATGGCTACACCTTC
J gene: TRBJ1-1; V gene: TRBV5-3; clone size: NA; D gene: NA; CDR3 protein: CARSYRKTNTEAFF; CDR3 DNA: TGTGCCAGAAGCTACAGGAAAACGAACACTGAAGCTTTCTTT
J gene: TRBJ1-2; V gene: TRBV7-8; clone size: NA; D gene: TRBD1; CDR3 protein: CASSRTGTGYYGYTF; CDR3 DNA: TGTGCCAGCAGCCGGACCGGGACAGGATACTATGGCTACACCTTC
J gene: TRBJ1-1; V gene: TRBV6-1; clone size: NA; D gene: NA; CDR3 protein: CASSEAAEVRAFF; CDR3 DNA: TGTGCCAGCAGTGAAGCGGCAGAGGTTAGGGCTTTCTTT
J gene: TRBJ2-1; V gene: TRBV5-4; clone size: NA; D gene: TRBD1; CDR3 protein: CASSTGTGGAGEQFF; CDR3 DNA: TGTGCCAGCAGCACGGGGACAGGGGGGGCGGGCGAGCAGTTCTTC
J gene: TRBJ1-6; V gene: TRBV30; clone size: NA; D gene: TRBD1; CDR3 protein: CAWRAPDRGRSPLHF; CDR3 DNA: TGTGCCTGGAGGGCCCCGGACAGGGGGCGGTCACCCCTCCACTTT
J gene: TRBJ1-3; V gene: TRBV7-9; clone size: NA; D gene: TRBD1; CDR3 protein: CASSLEGQGGGNTIYF; CDR3 DNA: TGTGCCAGCAGCTTAGAGGGACAGGGCGGCGGAAACACCATATATTTT
J gene: TRBJ2-1; V gene: TRBV18; clone size: NA; D gene: NA; CDR3 protein: CASSPQEGGLHEQFF; CDR3 DNA: TGTGCCAGCTCCCCTCAGGAGGGGGGGCTCCATGAGCAGTTCTTC
J gene: TRBJ2-5; V gene: TRBV9; clone size: NA; D gene: NA; CDR3 protein: CASSVGGRETQYF; CDR3 DNA: TGTGCCAGCAGCGTAGGGGGCCGGGAGACCCAGTACTTC
J gene: TRBJ1-5; V gene: TRBV11-2; clone size: NA; D gene: NA; CDR3 protein: CASSLDGGNQPQHF; CDR3 DNA: TGTGCCAGCAGCTTAGATGGGGGGAATCAGCCCCAGCATTTT
J gene: TRBJ1-5; V gene: TRBV19; clone size: once; D gene: TRBD1; CDR3 protein: CASTALGGTGGNQPQHF; CDR3 DNA: TGTGCCAGTACCGCTCTTGGCGGGACAGGGGGCAATCAGCCCCAGCATTTT
J gene: TRBJ1-2; V gene: TRBV6-2/TRBV6-3; clone size: once; D gene: NA; CDR3 protein: CASSYEHGYYGYTF; CDR3 DNA: TGTGCCAGCAGTTACGAGCACGGGTACTATGGCTACACCTTC
J gene: TRBJ1-2; V gene: TRBV4-1; clone size: few; D gene: NA; CDR3 protein: CASSQPRTGDYGYTF; CDR3 DNA: TGCGCCAGCAGCCAACCCCGGACGGGAGACTATGGCTACACCTTC
J gene: TRBJ2-1; V gene: TRBV7-3; clone size: NA; D gene: NA; CDR3 protein: CASSLSRYNEQFF; CDR3 DNA: TGTGCCAGCAGCTTAAGCAGGTACAATGAGCAGTTCTTC
J gene: TRBJ2-7; V gene: TRBV25-1; clone size: NA; D gene: NA; CDR3 protein: CASSPHWGGLAYEQYF; CDR3 DNA: TGTGCCAGCAGTCCCCATTGGGGGGGCCTCGCCTACGAGCAGTACTTC
J gene: TRBJ2-5; V gene: TRBV6-5; clone size: NA; D gene: NA; CDR3 protein: CAYRGQSETQYF; CDR3 DNA: TGTGCCTACAGAGGACAGTCCGAGACCCAGTACTTC
J gene: TRBJ1-6; V gene: TRBV19; clone size: NA; D gene: TRBD1; CDR3 protein: CASSIPGQGARGSPLHF; CDR3 DNA: TGTGCCAGTAGTATACCGGGACAGGGGGCGCGGGGTTCACCCCTCCACTTT
J gene: TRBJ2-7; V gene: TRBV6-1; clone size: NA; D gene: TRBD2; CDR3 protein: CASSEGLADSYEQYF; CDR3 DNA: TGTGCCAGCAGTGAAGGACTAGCGGACTCCTACGAGCAGTACTTC
J gene: TRBJ2-7; V gene: TRBV3-1/TRBV3-2; clone size: NA; D gene: NA; CDR3 protein: CASSQDSGSNTYEQYF; CDR3 DNA: TGTGCCAGCAGCCAAGATTCGGGGTCCAACACCTACGAGCAGTACTTC
J gene: TRBJ1-1; V gene: TRBV28; clone size: NA; D gene: TRBD1; CDR3 protein: CASSPDRGDVNTEAFF; CDR3 DNA: TGTGCCAGCAGTCCAGACAGGGGCGATGTGAACACTGAAGCTTTCTTT
J gene: TRBJ2-3; V gene: TRBV29-1; clone size: NA; D gene: NA; CDR3 protein: CSAQGGAIGTDTQYF; CDR3 DNA: TGCAGCGCACAGGGAGGGGCCATTGGCACAGATACGCAGTATTTT
J gene: TRBJ2-7; V gene: TRBV6-5; clone size: NA; D gene: NA; CDR3 protein: CASSTAPSSYEQYF; CDR3 DNA: TGTGCCAGCTCGACAGCCCCTTCGTCCTACGAGCAGTACTTC
J gene: TRBJ1-1; V gene: TRBV29-1; clone size: NA; D gene: NA; CDR3 protein: CSVLTGTLSGAEAFF; CDR3 DNA: TGCAGCGTCCTAACCGGGACACTCAGCGGCGCTGAAGCTTTCTTT
J gene: TRBJ2-1; V gene: TRBV7-8; clone size: NA; D gene: TRBD2; CDR3 protein: CASSFPRLSSGGSSNEQFF; CDR3 DNA: TGTGCCAGCAGCTTTCCCCGCCTCTCGAGCGGGGGGTCTTCCAATGAGCAGTTCTTC
J gene: TRBJ2-3; V gene: TRBV5-1; clone size: NA; D gene: TRBD2; CDR3 protein: CASSLAPSGSGVTDTQYF; CDR3 DNA: TGCGCCAGCAGCTTGGCTCCCTCTGGCAGCGGGGTCACAGATACGCAGTATTTT
J gene: TRBJ2-3; V gene: TRBV10-2; clone size: NA; D gene: NA; CDR3 protein: CASSDSSTDTQYF; CDR3 DNA: TGCGCCAGCAGTGATAGCAGCACAGATACGCAGTATTTT
J gene: TRBJ2-7; V gene: TRBV28; clone size: NA; D gene: TRBD1; CDR3 protein: CASSETGGYEQYF; CDR3 DNA: TGTGCCAGCAGTGAAACAGGGGGCTACGAGCAGTACTTC
J gene: TRBJ2-5; V gene: TRBV5-1; clone size: NA; D gene: TRBD2; CDR3 protein: CASNALAGGPRETQYF; CDR3 DNA: TGCGCCAGCAACGCGCTAGCGGGGGGGCCTCGGGAGACCCAGTACTTC
J gene: TRBJ2-7; V gene: TRBV7-8; clone size: NA; D gene: NA; CDR3 protein: CASSLARGVVYEQYF; CDR3 DNA: TGTGCCAGCAGCTTAGCGCGCGGGGTTGTATACGAGCAGTACTTC
J gene: TRBJ1-2; V gene: TRBV6-5; clone size: NA; D gene: NA; CDR3 protein: CASRKLSGGYTF; CDR3 DNA: TGTGCCAGCAGGAAACTCTCGGGTGGCTACACCTTC
J gene: TRBJ2-3; V gene: TRBV18; clone size: NA; D gene: TRBD2; CDR3 protein: CASSPLDSSGGAHTQYF; CDR3 DNA: TGTGCCAGCTCACCCCTCGATTCTAGCGGGGGGGCACATACGCAGTATTTT
J gene: TRBJ1-5; V gene: TRBV12-3/TRBV12-4; clone size: NA; D gene: NA; CDR3 protein: CASSFGGWQPQHF; CDR3 DNA: TGTGCCAGCAGTTTTGGGGGCTGGCAGCCCCAGCATTTT
J gene: TRBJ1-4; V gene: TRBV30; clone size: NA; D gene: NA; CDR3 protein: CAWSAGRQEKLFF; CDR3 DNA: TGTGCCTGGTCGGCCGGGAGGCAGGAAAAACTGTTTTTT
J gene: TRBJ2-7; V gene: TRBV5-1; clone size: NA; D gene: TRBD1; CDR3 protein: CASSLGGTASYEQYF; CDR3 DNA: TGCGCCAGCAGCCTAGGTGGGACAGCTTCCTACGAGCAGTACTTC
J gene: TRBJ2-1; V gene: TRBV4-1; clone size: NA; D gene: TRBD2; CDR3 protein: CASSPSWASGLNEQFF; CDR3 DNA: TGCGCCAGCAGCCCGTCATGGGCTAGCGGGCTCAATGAGCAGTTCTTC
J gene: TRBJ1-1; V gene: TRBV5-4; clone size: NA; D gene: NA; CDR3 protein: CASRYDWNTEAFF; CDR3 DNA: TGTGCCAGCAGATATGACTGGAACACTGAAGCTTTCTTT
J gene: TRBJ1-3; V gene: TRBV5-5; clone size: NA; D gene: TRBD1; CDR3 protein: CASSLAGGRNTIYF; CDR3 DNA: TGTGCCAGCAGCTTGGCAGGGGGCCGAAACACCATATATTTT
J gene: TRBJ1-2; V gene: TRBV2; clone size: NA; D gene: NA; CDR3 protein: CASRTGPDYGYTF; CDR3 DNA: TGTGCCAGCAGGACAGGCCCGGACTATGGCTACACCTTC
J gene: TRBJ2-5; V gene: TRBV7-3; clone size: NA; D gene: TRBD1; CDR3 protein: CASSPGQGQETQYF; CDR3 DNA: TGTGCCAGCAGCCCCGGACAGGGACAAGAGACCCAGTACTTC
J gene: TRBJ1-1; V gene: TRBV1; clone size: NA; D gene: NA; CDR3 protein: CTSRGLAFF; CDR3 DNA: TGCACCTCAAGGGGGCTAGCTTTCTTT
J gene: TRBJ2-1; V gene: TRBV5-1; clone size: NA; D gene: NA; CDR3 protein: CASRQGYNSYNEQFF; CDR3 DNA: TGCGCCAGCCGCCAGGGGTACAACTCCTACAATGAGCAGTTCTTC
J gene: TRBJ1-1; V gene: TRBV11-2; clone size: few; D gene: NA; CDR3 protein: CASSLRSTEAFF; CDR3 DNA: TGTGCCAGCAGCTTAAGGAGCACTGAAGCTTTCTTT
J gene: TRBJ2-3; V gene: TRBV19; clone size: NA; D gene: NA; CDR3 protein: CASIPMRADTQYF; CDR3 DNA: TGTGCCAGTATTCCGATGCGGGCAGATACGCAGTATTTT
J gene: TRBJ2-3; V gene: TRBV9; clone size: NA; D gene: TRBD2; CDR3 protein: CASSATGLAGGSTDTQYF; CDR3 DNA: TGTGCCAGCAGCGCGACTGGACTAGCGGGGGGGAGCACAGATACGCAGTATTTT
J gene: TRBJ1-5; V gene: TRBV6-5; clone size: NA; D gene: NA; CDR3 protein: CASSYKRGSQPQHF; CDR3 DNA: TGTGCCAGCAGTTACAAGCGGGGATCACAGCCCCAGCATTTT
J gene: TRBJ2-3; V gene: TRBV28; clone size: NA; D gene: NA; CDR3 protein: CASIRSWTALTDTQYF; CDR3 DNA: TGTGCCAGCATCCGTTCCTGGACTGCCCTCACAGATACGCAGTATTTT
J gene: TRBJ2-7; V gene: TRBV7-9; clone size: NA; D gene: NA; CDR3 protein: CASSQTPNPYEQYF; CDR3 DNA: TGTGCCAGCAGCCAGACTCCTAACCCCTACGAGCAGTACTTC
J gene: TRBJ1-2; V gene: TRBV28; clone size: NA; D gene: TRBD1; CDR3 protein: CASRILTGVRGYTF; CDR3 DNA: TGTGCCAGCAGAATATTAACAGGGGTTCGCGGCTACACCTTC
J gene: TRBJ2-3; V gene: TRBV5-1; clone size: once; D gene: NA; CDR3 protein: CASSLGLTGTTDTQYF; CDR3 DNA: TGCGCCAGCAGCTTGGGTTTGACAGGGACTACAGATACGCAGTATTTT
J gene: TRBJ1-1; V gene: TRBV24-1; clone size: NA; D gene: NA; CDR3 protein: CATSRGLEAFF; CDR3 DNA: TGTGCCACCAGTCGTGGACTTGAAGCTTTCTTT
J gene: TRBJ2-5; V gene: TRBV19; clone size: NA; D gene: TRBD1; CDR3 protein: CASSLTGGAETQYF; CDR3 DNA: TGTGCCAGTAGCCTGACAGGGGGCGCCGAGACCCAGTACTTC
J gene: TRBJ2-7; V gene: TRBV10-3; clone size: NA; D gene: NA; CDR3 protein: CAISESNRGQDYEQYF; CDR3 DNA: TGTGCCATCAGTGAGTCGAATAGGGGCCAAGACTACGAGCAGTACTTC
J gene: TRBJ1-5; V gene: TRBV27; clone size: few; D gene: TRBD1; CDR3 protein: CASSRTGFQPQHF; CDR3 DNA: TGTGCCAGCAGTCGGACAGGGTTTCAGCCCCAGCATTTT
J gene: TRBJ1-5; V gene: TRBV24-1; clone size: NA; D gene: TRBD1; CDR3 protein: CATSDITGDQPQHF; CDR3 DNA: TGTGCCACCAGTGACATCACAGGGGACCAGCCCCAGCATTTT
J gene: TRBJ2-2; V gene: TRBV6-1; clone size: once; D gene: NA; CDR3 protein: CASSVGLYAGELFF; CDR3 DNA: TGTGCCAGCAGTGTCGGACTGTACGCCGGGGAGCTGTTTTTT
J gene: TRBJ2-7; V gene: TRBV12-3/TRBV12-4; clone size: once; D gene: NA; CDR3 protein: CASTRTSGEQYF; CDR3 DNA: TGTGCCAGCACCCGAACTTCGGGCGAGCAGTACTTC